These 16 T cell receptor beta chains came from one sample sequenced in a study of shared clonotypes between healthy human individuals. Generated by immunoSEQ multiplex PCR, the TCRdb table keeps only in-frame clones and is missing some. In the table there are 600,000 to 700,000 clones, 60% to 75% of which are singletons. Sequencing was done on a sample of memory CD4+ T cells sorted from blood. Sample subset: CD45RA-negative fraction. These receptors came from a woman aged 25-40 years in good health.

The chain links TRBV7-9 to TRBJ2-2; D remains unclear. Germline CDR1 is SEHNR and CDR2 is FQNEAQ (reference sequence). V lost 10 bases and J lost 0, with 24 bases in between. This CDR3 spans 18 amino acids. The CDR3 DNA is TGTGCCACCCCACCCGCCTCGACAAGAAACGCGAACACCGGGGAGCTGTTTTTT. Translating gives CATPPASTRNANTGELFF.

The chain recombines TRBV11-1 with TRBJ2-7, with TRBD2 as a possible D gene (6 bases). This CDR3 contains 15 residues. CDR1 and CDR2 (germline): SGHAT, FQDESV (reference sequence). Trimming took 1 base from V and 5 from J, leaving 15 bases between them. The CDR3 here is CASSLDSGDRDEQYF. The CDR3 DNA follows: TGTGCCAGCAGCTTAGATTCGGGGGATAGAGACGAGCAGTACTTC.

This clone was seen a few times. This chain connects TRBV9 to TRBJ2-7; D is ambiguous. Per the germline V gene, CDR1 is SGDLS and CDR2 is YYNGEE. There are 16 residues in the CDR3. The ends were cut back, 4 bases at V and 3 bases at J, with 20 bases in the middle. CDR3 in amino acids: CASSTPLARLDYEQYF. CDR3 coding DNA: TGTGCCAGCAGCACACCCCTGGCGCGGTTGGACTACGAGCAGTACTTC. Combining the CDR3 with reference TRBV9 and TRBJ2-7 gives the whole variable domain DSGVTQTPKHLITATGQRVTLRCSPRSGDLSVYWYQQSLDQGLQFLIQYYNGEERAKGNILERFSAQQFPDLHSELNLSSLELGDSALYFCASSTPLARLDYEQYFGPGTRLTVT.

This rearrangement joins TRBV6-5 to TRBJ2-7, with TRBD1 matching over 9 bases. V gave up 5 bases and J gave up 5 bases; unmatched junction bases: 7. This CDR3 is built from 14 residues. Germline CDR1 reads MNHEY; CDR2 reads SVGAGI. The CDR3 loop is CASSKWTGDNEQYF. Written as DNA, the CDR3 is TGTGCCAGCAGTAAATGGACAGGGGACAACGAGCAGTACTTC.

V is TRBV28 and J is TRBJ1-5; 8 nucleotides match TRBD1. Germline CDR1 and CDR2: MDHEN and SYDVKM. Trimming took 2 bases from V and 0 from J; bases not matched to a gene: 9. The CDR3 totals 18 residues. The CDR3 DNA reads TGTGCCAGCAGTTTAGGGAGGACAGGGCTATATAGCAATCAGCCCCAGCATTTT. Protein product: CASSLGRTGLYSNQPQHF.

The chain joins TRBV2 to TRBJ1-2, with no clear D. This CDR3 has 11 amino acids. Deletions cut 3 bases from V and 7 bases from J, with 6 bases between. Per the germline V gene, CDR1 is SNHLY and CDR2 is FYNNEI. The CDR3 DNA follows: TGTGCCAGCAGTGACCGGCCTGGCTACACCTTC. As protein: CASSDRPGYTF. The variable domain in full, completed from reference TRBV2 and TRBJ1-2, reads EPEVTQTPSHQVTQMGQEVILRCVPISNHLYFYWYRQILGQKVEFLVSFYNNEISEKSEIFDDQFSVERPDGSNFTLKIRSTKLEDSAMYFCASSDRPGYTFGSGTRLTVV.

V is TRBV2 and J is TRBJ1-1; D is undetermined. In germline, CDR1 is SNHLY, CDR2 FYNNEI. The CDR3 totals 14 residues. V was clipped by 3 bases and J by 0 bases, with 8 bases between them. DNA for the CDR3: TGTGCCAGCAGTGAGGGGTCTTTGAACACTGAAGCTTTCTTT. Its translation: CASSEGSLNTEAFF. Based on the CDR3 plus reference TRBV2 and TRBJ1-1, the full variable domain is EPEVTQTPSHQVTQMGQEVILRCVPISNHLYFYWYRQILGQKVEFLVSFYNNEISEKSEIFDDQFSVERPDGSNFTLKIRSTKLEDSAMYFCASSEGSLNTEAFFGQGTRLTVV.

V usage is TRBV29-1 and J usage is TRBJ2-3, with 13 nucleotides matching TRBD2. Germline V gives CDR1 SQVTM, CDR2 ANQGSEA. The CDR3 length is 14 residues. The junction had 2 bases not matched to a gene; V was cut back by 4 bases and J by 4 bases. This chain's CDR3 is CSVGTSGRSDTQYF. CDR3 nucleotide sequence: TGCAGCGTTGGGACTAGCGGGAGATCAGATACGCAGTATTTT.

V and J are TRBV14 and TRBJ1-2, with D uncertain. This CDR3 has 12 residues. V lost 0 bases, J lost 7 bases, and 6 bases lay in between. Germline-derived CDR1 and CDR2 are SGHDN and FVKESK. CDR3 sequence reads: CASSQDIRGYTF. Here the CDR3 DNA reads TGTGCCAGCAGCCAAGATATTCGTGGCTACACCTTC.

The V call is TRBV19, the J call TRBJ1-5, with 9 nucleotides matching TRBD1. Germline lookup yields CDR1 LNHDA and CDR2 SQIVND (reference sequence). The junction had 12 bases not matched to a gene; V was cut back by 5 bases and J by 7 bases. The CDR3 loop spans 16 amino acids. The CDR3 region has the DNA TGTGCCAGTAGTCATACAGGGGGCTTTTATGTGCAGCCCCAGCATTTT. Translation: CASSHTGGFYVQPQHF.

This sequence joins TRBV7-9 and TRBJ2-3; TRBD2 matches 10 bases. After removal of 4 bases from V and 6 bases from J, the junction contained 10 bases not matched to a gene. This CDR3 comprises 16 residues. Germline CDR1 is SEHNR and CDR2 is FQNEAQ (reference sequence). The CDR3, as DNA: TGTGCCAGCAGCTACTCGGCTAGCGGGAGTGGGGATACGCAGTATTTT. It codes for CASSYSASGSGDTQYF.

J is TRBJ2-1 and V is TRBV20-1; the D is unclear. Germline V lookup: CDR1 DFQATT, CDR2 SNEGSKA (reference sequence). CDR3 length: 11 residues. The V gene lost 4 bases and the J gene lost 4 bases, with 5 bases spanning the gap. The CDR3 bases are TGCAGTGCTATCCGGTACAATGAGCAGTTCTTC. Its protein is CSAIRYNEQFF.

This chain connects TRBV6-4 to TRBJ2-2; TRBD1 aligns across 8 bases. V lost 5 bases, J lost 6 bases, and 2 bases stayed unmatched. The CDR3 is 13 amino acids. In germline, CDR1 is MRHNA, CDR2 SNTAGT. The CDR3 here is CASSSGGPGELFF. CDR3 sequence (DNA): TGTGCCAGCAGTTCAGGGGGCCCCGGGGAGCTGTTTTTT.

This clone has ten or more counts. The same CDR3 can be traced to other DNA sequences in this sample. The chain carries TRBV15 and TRBJ2-7, with 9 bases matching TRBD1. The V gene's germline CDR1 is LNHNV and CDR2 YYDKDF (reference sequence). The V and J ends lost 3 bases and 3 bases, in that order; junction bases with no gene match: 0. This CDR3 contains 13 residues. The CDR3 DNA is TGTGCCACCAGCAGGGACAGGGGCTACGAGCAGTACTTC. Its translation: CATSRDRGYEQYF. The full variable domain, with the rest looked up from reference TRBV15 and TRBJ2-7, is DAMVIQNPRYQVTQFGKPVTLSCSQTLNHNVMYWYQQKSSQAPKLLFHYYDKDFNNEADTPDNFQSRRPNTSFCFLDIRSPGLGDTAMYLCATSRDRGYEQYFGPGTRLTVT.

This clone has a count of ten or more. The chain recombines TRBV6-6 with TRBJ2-7; 9 bases map to TRBD2. Trimming at V came to 6 bases and at J to 2 bases, leaving 5 bases not matched to a gene. CDR3 length: 14 residues. Germline loops: CDR1 MNHNY, CDR2 SVGAGI (reference sequence). The CDR3 region is CASSSGGRAYEQYF. The CDR3 nucleotides read TGTGCCAGCAGCTCAGGCGGGAGGGCCTACGAGCAGTACTTC.

This clone was recorded many times. V usage is TRBV18 and J usage is TRBJ1-5, with D hard to call. The germline V gene encodes CDR1 KGHSH and CDR2 LQKENI. V lost 3 bases and J lost 4, with 13 bases in between. The CDR3 contains 15 residues. Here the CDR3 reads CASSPPGSGNQPQHF. DNA for the CDR3: TGTGCCAGCTCACCGCCGGGATCAGGTAATCAGCCCCAGCATTTT.